This T cell receptor beta chain was recovered during a study of control samples from healthy donors and cancer patients. Some clones are missing from TCRdb's copy, which holds only in-frame ones; the method was immunoSEQ multiplex PCR. The sample includes around 150,000 clones, approximately 93% of them seen just once. As concerns this clone: Distinct nucleotide sequences in the sample also encode this CDR3.

CDR1 LNHDA and CDR2 SQIVND come from the germline V gene (reference sequence). Trimming shortened V by 5 bases and J by 1 base, and 6 bases separated the two germline ends. There are 13 residues in the CDR3. What was sequenced was blood. V and J are TRBV19 and TRBJ1-3; D remains unclear. The TCR comes from a middle-aged woman in good health. The CDR3 sequence: CASSSGSGNTIYF. The CDR3 nucleotides are TGTGCCAGTAGTTCGGGGTCTGGAAACACCATATATTTT.